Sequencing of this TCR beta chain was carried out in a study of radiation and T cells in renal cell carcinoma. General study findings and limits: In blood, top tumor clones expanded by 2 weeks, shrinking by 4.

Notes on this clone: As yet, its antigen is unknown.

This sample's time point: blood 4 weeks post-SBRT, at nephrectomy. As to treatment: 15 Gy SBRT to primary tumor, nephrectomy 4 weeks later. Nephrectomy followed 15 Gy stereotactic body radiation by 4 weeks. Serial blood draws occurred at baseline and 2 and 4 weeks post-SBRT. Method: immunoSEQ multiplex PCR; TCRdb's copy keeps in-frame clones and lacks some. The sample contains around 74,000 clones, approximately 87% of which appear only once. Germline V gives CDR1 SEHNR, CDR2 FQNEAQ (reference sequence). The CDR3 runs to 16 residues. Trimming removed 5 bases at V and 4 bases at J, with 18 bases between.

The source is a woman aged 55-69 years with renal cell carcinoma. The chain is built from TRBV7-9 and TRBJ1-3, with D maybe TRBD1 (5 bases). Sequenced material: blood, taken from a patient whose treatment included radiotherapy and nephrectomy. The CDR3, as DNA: TGTGCCAGCAGCCCCCGGAGCTGGGACCGGGGAAACACCATATATTTT. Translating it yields CASSPRSWDRGNTIYF.